The 25 T cell receptor beta chains below were found in one sample sequenced in a study of shared clonotypes between healthy human individuals. Profiling relied on immunoSEQ multiplex PCR, and the TCRdb table lists in-frame clones only, not all of them. In the table there are about 2.1 million clones, just over 90% of which are singletons. Naive CD8 cells, CD45RO-negative and positively selected for CCR7, excluded terminally differentiated effector memory CD45RA+ cells. The sequencing sample was made of naive CD8+ T cells from PBMCs. These receptors all come from a man aged 18 to 30 in good health. Some clones in this sample may be carry-over from other donors' samples.

The rearrangement joins TRBV28 to TRBJ2-1, with D uncertain. The germline CDR1 and CDR2 sequences are MDHEN and SYDVKM. V lost 11 bases and J lost 2, with 22 bases in between. The CDR3 sequence is 16 residues long. This chain's CDR3 is CASTTPNYPAYNEQFF. The CDR3 region has the DNA TGTGCCTCCACTACTCCTAACTACCCTGCCTACAATGAGCAGTTCTTC.

The chain links TRBV7-9 to TRBJ2-7, with D possibly matching TRBD2 (5 bases). Germline V gene sequence: CDR1 SEHNR, CDR2 FQNEAQ (reference sequence). The CDR3 extends over 16 amino acids. Trimming stripped 4 bases from V and 1 base from J, with 17 bases between. Written as DNA, the CDR3 is TGTGCCAGCAGCTCTCCCTTGGCAGCGGTATCCTACGAGCAGTACTTC. The encoded protein is CASSSPLAAVSYEQYF.

CDR3 residues: CASRDRDSSVKNIQYF. The CDR3 DNA is TGTGCCAGCAGAGATAGGGACAGTTCGGTGAAAAACATTCAGTACTTC. This chain links TRBV11-2 with TRBJ2-4; 7 bases are shared with TRBD1. Per the germline V gene, CDR1 is SGHAT and CDR2 is FQNNGV. The CDR3 totals 16 residues. The V and J ends lost 6 bases and 4 bases, in that order; junction bases with no gene match: 12.

The chain couples TRBV27 to TRBJ1-5, with a tentative D call TRBD1 (6 bases). The CDR3 runs 16 residues. Germline values: CDR1 MNHEY, CDR2 SMNVEV (reference sequence). V lost 0 bases and J 2 bases, leaving 11 bases between the germline ends. The CDR3 sequence is CASSLSYREGNQPQHF. CDR3 sequence (DNA): TGTGCCAGCAGTTTATCTTACAGGGAAGGCAATCAGCCCCAGCATTTT.

V usage is TRBV9 and J usage is TRBJ2-1, with 8 bases lining up with TRBD2. The junction had 9 bases not matched to a gene; V was cut back by 0 bases and J by 7 bases. The CDR3 length is 16 residues. Germline V lookup: CDR1 SGDLS, CDR2 YYNGEE. As DNA, the CDR3 is TGTGCCAGCAGCGTAGGGCTAGCGGGCCTAATGAATGAGCAGTTCTTC. Its protein is CASSVGLAGLMNEQFF.

This chain links TRBV9 with TRBJ1-1; 7 bases map to TRBD1. The germline V gene has CDR1 SGDLS and CDR2 YYNGEE. The junction had 10 bases not matched to a gene; V was cut back by 4 bases and J by 4 bases. The CDR3 length is 15 residues. DNA of the CDR3: TGTGCCAGCAGCCCTCGACAGGGTGGTTTCACTGAAGCTTTCTTT. Encoded protein: CASSPRQGGFTEAFF.

This chain links TRBV10-3 with TRBJ1-4; D is unresolved. V was clipped by 2 bases and J by 5 bases, with 3 bases between them. The CDR3 is made up of 12 amino acids. Germline CDR1 reads ENHRY; CDR2 reads SYGVKD. CDR3 protein: CAISEVNEKLFF. In DNA, the CDR3 is TGTGCCATCAGTGAGGTGAATGAAAAACTGTTTTTT.

The chain employs TRBV27 and TRBJ2-5; D not resolved. V shed 5 bases and J shed 7 bases, with 26 bases lying between them. Germline V CDR1 and CDR2: MNHEY, SMNVEV (reference sequence). The CDR3 covers 17 residues. This CDR3 is CASSADPRQFGMGTQYF. The CDR3 region has the DNA TGTGCCAGCAGTGCCGACCCCCGGCAGTTCGGAATGGGGACCCAGTACTTC.

The chain joins TRBV7-9 to TRBJ1-5; maybe TRBD1 (6 bases). The CDR3 is 16 amino acids. The V and J ends lost 3 bases and 0 bases respectively, with 12 bases between them. The germline V gene has CDR1 SEHNR and CDR2 FQNEAQ (reference sequence). In DNA form, the CDR3 reads TGTGCCAGCAGCTTGGCAGGGGATTATAGCAATCAGCCCCAGCATTTT. It yields the protein CASSLAGDYSNQPQHF.

V gene TRBV12-5 combines with J gene TRBJ2-3; tentatively, D is TRBD2 (5 bases). The V end was cut by 7 bases, the J end by 4 bases, with 15 bases between. The germline CDR1 and CDR2 sequences are LGHNT and FRNRAP. This CDR3 has 14 amino acids. CDR3 residues: CASASLAGADTQYF. DNA for the CDR3: TGTGCTAGTGCTTCGCTGGCGGGCGCAGATACGCAGTATTTT.

The genes are TRBV11-2 and TRBJ1-4; D unclear. This CDR3 comprises 16 residues. Germline CDR1 reads SGHAT; CDR2 reads FQNNGV. The V end was cut by 5 bases, the J end by 4 bases, with 17 bases between. CDR3 residues: CASSSSETRLNEKLFF. The CDR3 DNA is TGTGCCAGCAGCAGCAGCGAGACGCGGCTTAATGAAAAACTGTTTTTT. Combining the CDR3 with reference TRBV11-2 and TRBJ1-4 gives the whole variable domain EAGVAQSPRYKIIEKRQSVAFWCNPISGHATLYWYQQILGQGPKLLIQFQNNGVVDDSQLPKDRFSAERLKGVDSTLKIQPAKLEDSAVYLCASSSSETRLNEKLFFGSGTQLSVL.

The CDR3 sequence: CASSYSGTGDYEQYF. DNA of the CDR3: TGTGCCAGCAGTTACTCTGGGACAGGGGACTACGAGCAGTACTTC. V and J are TRBV6-6 and TRBJ2-7; TRBD1 matches at 10 bases. This CDR3 is 15 amino acids long. The V gene's germline CDR1 is MNHNY and CDR2 SVGAGI (reference sequence). V lost 0 bases, J lost 3 bases, and 2 bases stayed unmatched.

The CDR3 spells CASSQEGREAFF. For the CDR3, the DNA is TGCGCCAGCAGCCAAGAGGGACGAGAAGCTTTCTTT. The V and J genes are TRBV4-1 and TRBJ1-1; TRBD1 is a possible D gene (5 bases). Trimming pared 0 bases from V and 8 bases from J, leaving 7 bases between. Per germline, CDR1 MGHRA and CDR2 YSYEKL. The CDR3 contains 12 residues.

This chain connects TRBV28 to TRBJ1-1; 8 positions match TRBD1. Germline lookup yields CDR1 MDHEN and CDR2 SYDVKM. This CDR3 comprises 15 residues. The V and J ends lost 4 bases and 6 bases, in that order; junction bases with no gene match: 10. The CDR3 loop is CASSSPHQGAPEAFF. DNA for the CDR3: TGTGCCAGCAGTTCCCCCCACCAGGGGGCTCCTGAAGCTTTCTTT.

The CDR3 DNA sequence: TGTGCCAGCAGCAGAGAGGGCACTGAAGCTTTCTTT. Protein product: CASSREGTEAFF. V and J are TRBV9 and TRBJ1-1; D remains ambiguous. The germline V gene has CDR1 SGDLS and CDR2 YYNGEE. V gave up 4 bases and J gave up 4 bases, with 8 bases separating them. The CDR3 runs 12 residues.

Comments on this clone: Other DNA sequences in this specimen translate into the identical CDR3. This sequence joins TRBV28 and TRBJ2-1; TRBD2 matches at 11 bases. Germline V CDR1 and CDR2: MDHEN, SYDVKM. The length of the CDR3 is 15 residues. The J segment lost 4 bases and the V segment lost 6 bases, leaving 5 bases of the junction unmatched. The CDR3, as DNA: TGTGCCAGCAGCCCGGGACTAGCGGTATACAATGAGCAGTTCTTC. This sequence encodes CASSPGLAVYNEQFF.

The gene calls are TRBV2 and TRBJ2-1, with 9 bases lining up with TRBD1. The V gene end was trimmed by 8 bases and the J gene end by 8 bases; junction bases not matched to a gene: 7. The CDR3 loop spans 13 amino acids. Germline-derived CDR1 and CDR2 are SNHLY and FYNNEI. The CDR3, as DNA: TGTGCCAGCTGGGACAGGGTGGTCGATGAGCAGTTCTTC. Its translation is CASWDRVVDEQFF.

This clone has a single count. This chain connects TRBV15 to TRBJ2-3; the D is unclear. The germline gives CDR1 LNHNV, CDR2 YYDKDF (reference sequence). Trimming shortened V by 11 bases and J by 1 base, and 22 bases separated the two germline ends. The CDR3 contains 16 residues. The CDR3: CASAGRNPSGTDTQYF. In DNA form, the CDR3 reads TGTGCCTCCGCCGGACGAAACCCCTCCGGCACAGATACGCAGTATTTT.

V usage is TRBV5-5 and J usage is TRBJ1-4; D perhaps matches TRBD1 (6 bases). CDR3 length: 14 amino acids. CDR1 and CDR2 from the germline V gene are SGHKS and YYEKEE (reference sequence). Trimming stripped 0 bases from V and 8 bases from J, with 11 bases between. The CDR3 region is CASSLGRGEEKLFF. CDR3 coding DNA: TGTGCCAGCAGCTTGGGCAGGGGCGAAGAAAAACTGTTTTTT.

The CDR3 DNA reads as TGTGCCAGCAGTGAGGGGACCGAATTCAATCAGCCCCAGCATTTT. It is translated as CASSEGTEFNQPQHF. The rearrangement joins TRBV2 to TRBJ1-5, with D tentatively TRBD1 (5 bases). This CDR3 comprises 15 residues. V lost 3 bases and J 3 bases, leaving 12 bases between the germline ends. Germline CDR1 SNHLY, CDR2 FYNNEI.

This chain joins TRBV7-8 and TRBJ2-5; D is perhaps TRBD1 (5 bases). V was trimmed by 1 base and J by 6 bases, leaving 15 bases between them. This CDR3 has 15 residues. CDR1 SGHVS and CDR2 FQNEAQ come from the germline V gene. The CDR3 here is CASSLVPPGIKTQYF. CDR3 nucleotides: TGTGCCAGCAGCTTAGTTCCCCCAGGGATAAAGACCCAGTACTTC.

The V call is TRBV2, the J call TRBJ2-3; D ambiguous. Trimming removed 7 bases at V and 1 base at J, with 9 bases between. The CDR3 is 13 amino acids. Germline loops: CDR1 SNHLY, CDR2 FYNNEI. CDR3 protein: CASTAGRTDTQYF. In DNA form, the CDR3 reads TGTGCCAGCACGGCAGGTCGCACAGATACGCAGTATTTT.

V gene TRBV2 combines with J gene TRBJ2-5, with D possibly matching TRBD2 (6 bases). CDR3 length equals 15 residues. Trimming left V 6 bases short and J 5 bases short, with 19 bases between. From germline, CDR1 is SNHLY and CDR2 FYNNEI. CDR3 region: CASRGGRIVPETQYF. In DNA, the CDR3 is TGTGCCAGCAGGGGGGGACGGATCGTGCCCGAGACCCAGTACTTC.

This chain links TRBV7-3 with TRBJ2-6; 8 bases map to TRBD1. V was clipped by 1 base and J by 3 bases; unmatched bases: 11. This CDR3 comprises 19 residues. The germline gives CDR1 SGHTA, CDR2 FQGTGA. The CDR3 DNA is TGTGCCAGCAGCTTAAGACCCGACAGGGGAGCCAGTGGGGCCAACGTCCTGACTTTC. This encodes CASSLRPDRGASGANVLTF.

This chain connects TRBV9 to TRBJ2-5, with TRBD2 identical over 8 bases. Near its end, the DNA agrees better with TRBJ2-7, so the J call may be wrong. The germline CDR1 and CDR2 sequences are SGDLS and YYNGEE. The CDR3 is made up of 14 amino acids. In nucleotides, the CDR3 is TGTGCCAGCAGCGGAAGCGGGAGTGGCGACGAGCAGTACTTC. Its translation: CASSGSGSGDEQYF.